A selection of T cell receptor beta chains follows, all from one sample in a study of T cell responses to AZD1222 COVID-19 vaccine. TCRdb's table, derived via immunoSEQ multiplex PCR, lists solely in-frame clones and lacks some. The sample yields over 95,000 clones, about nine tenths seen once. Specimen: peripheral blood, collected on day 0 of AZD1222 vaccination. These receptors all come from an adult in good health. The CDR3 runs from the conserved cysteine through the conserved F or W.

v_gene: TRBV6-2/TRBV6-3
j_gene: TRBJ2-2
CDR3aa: CASSYTGPGELFF

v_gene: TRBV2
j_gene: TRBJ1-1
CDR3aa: CASFYQGEAFF

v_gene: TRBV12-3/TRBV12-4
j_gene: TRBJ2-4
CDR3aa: CASSGTNKNIQYF

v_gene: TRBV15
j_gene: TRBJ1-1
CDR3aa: CATSRNLMNTEAFF

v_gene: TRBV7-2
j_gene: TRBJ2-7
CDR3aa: CASSRNTAYEQYF

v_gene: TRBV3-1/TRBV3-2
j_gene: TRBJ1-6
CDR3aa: CASSSGNSPLHF

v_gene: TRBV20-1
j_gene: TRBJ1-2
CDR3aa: CSAYREDGYTF

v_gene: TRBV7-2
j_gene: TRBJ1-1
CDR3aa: CASRSGTGPEAFF

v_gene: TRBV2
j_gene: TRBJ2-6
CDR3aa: CASRRSGANVLTF

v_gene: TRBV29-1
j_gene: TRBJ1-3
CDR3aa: CSVTSGGSGNTIYF

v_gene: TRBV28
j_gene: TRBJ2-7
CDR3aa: CASSPGARYEQYF

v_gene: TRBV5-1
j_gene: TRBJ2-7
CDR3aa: CASRSWDGAYEQYF

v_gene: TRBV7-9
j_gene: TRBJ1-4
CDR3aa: CASSLGAATNEKLFF

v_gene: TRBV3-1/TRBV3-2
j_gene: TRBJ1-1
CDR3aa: CASSQGTSTEAFF

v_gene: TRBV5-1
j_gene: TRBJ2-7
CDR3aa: CASNPFSVGESSYEQYF

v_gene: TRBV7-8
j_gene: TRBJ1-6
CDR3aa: CASSPGAASNSPLHF

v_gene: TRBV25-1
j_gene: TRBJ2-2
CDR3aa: CASSESGELFF

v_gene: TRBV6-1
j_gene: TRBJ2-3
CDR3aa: CASSDWSSDDTDTQYF

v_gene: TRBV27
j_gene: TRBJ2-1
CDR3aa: CASSPPGSRSYNEQFF

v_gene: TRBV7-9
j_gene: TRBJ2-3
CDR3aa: CASSLWGQETDTQYF

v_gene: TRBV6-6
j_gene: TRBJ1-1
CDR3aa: CASSYRRNTEAFF

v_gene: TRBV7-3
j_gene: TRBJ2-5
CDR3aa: CASSLRAGGNDLYF

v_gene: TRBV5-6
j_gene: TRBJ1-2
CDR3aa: CASSQGFGYTF

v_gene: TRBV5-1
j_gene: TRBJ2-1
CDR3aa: CASSLPGGQRNEQFF